Listed below are T cell receptor beta chains from one sample, sequenced in a study of T cells after yellow fever vaccination. One entry per CDR3 protein results from TCRdb running MiXCR on the 5' RACE reads. The sample contains about 340,000 distinct CDR3 sequences, around an eighth of which appear only once. This specimen was CD4+ T cells sorted from PBMCs, taken 15 days after the yellow fever booster vaccination. The receptors originated from a young man who received the YFV17D yellow fever vaccine. Both conserved end residues are part of each CDR3. The D gene is left open where the match is weak. The size field is filled for only some rows; it gives once, few, many or a size class.

size	D	J	V	CDR3	DNA
few	-	TRBJ1-4	TRBV5-5	CASSQIPTNEKLFF	TGTGCCAGCAGTCAAATTCCAACTAATGAAAAACTGTTTTTT
many	-	TRBJ1-1	TRBV29-1	CSVRGTENTEAFF	TGCAGCGTCCGCGGGACGGAGAACACTGAAGCTTTCTTT
-	TRBD2	TRBJ2-7	TRBV5-1	CASSLGNSGGFYEQYF	TGCGCCAGCAGCTTGGGAAATAGCGGGGGCTTTTACGAGCAGTACTTC
-	-	TRBJ1-2	TRBV20-1	CSARDTDSGYTF	TGCAGTGCTAGAGATACCGATAGTGGCTACACCTTC
-	-	TRBJ2-1	TRBV7-2	CASSFTTSDEQFF	TGTGCCAGCAGCTTCACGACGTCGGATGAGCAGTTCTTC
-	-	TRBJ1-2	TRBV5-1	CASSQTGTMIDYGYTF	TGCGCCAGCAGCCAAACCGGGACAATGATAGACTATGGCTACACCTTC
-	TRBD2	TRBJ2-1	TRBV2	CASSPTGLAGGYNEQFF	TGTGCCAGCAGTCCCACGGGACTAGCGGGGGGGTACAATGAGCAGTTCTTC
-	-	TRBJ2-2	TRBV2	CASAPVNTGELFF	TGTGCCAGCGCGCCTGTGAACACCGGGGAGCTGTTTTTT
few	TRBD2	TRBJ2-2	TRBV20-1	CSARPGLAGRTGELFF	TGCAGTGCTAGGCCGGGACTAGCGGGGAGGACCGGGGAGCTGTTTTTT
-	-	TRBJ2-7	TRBV20-1	CSARDVGRPYEQYF	TGCAGTGCTAGAGATGTAGGGCGACCCTACGAGCAGTACTTC
-	-	TRBJ1-5	TRBV15	CATSRGGRVNQPQHF	TGTGCCACCAGCAGAGGCGGGAGAGTAAATCAGCCCCAGCATTTT
-	-	TRBJ2-3	TRBV7-2	CASRRVSTNTQYF	TGTGCCAGCAGGAGGGTGAGCACAAATACGCAGTATTTT
few	TRBD1	TRBJ1-4	TRBV18	CASSPRDSLEKLFF	TGTGCCAGCTCACCACGGGACAGTCTTGAAAAACTGTTTTTT
many	-	TRBJ1-1	TRBV5-1	CASSHGESGTEAFF	TGCGCCAGCAGCCACGGAGAATCGGGCACTGAAGCTTTCTTT
-	TRBD1	TRBJ2-5	TRBV5-6	CASSPETGGEETQYF	TGTGCCAGCAGCCCGGAGACAGGGGGCGAGGAGACCCAGTACTTC
-	TRBD2	TRBJ2-5	TRBV29-1	CSAGLARETQYF	TGCAGCGCCGGACTAGCCCGGGAGACCCAGTACTTC
-	TRBD2	TRBJ2-2	TRBV4-2	CASSQDRLAGEPGELFF	TGTGCCAGCAGCCAAGATAGACTAGCGGGGGAACCCGGGGAGCTGTTTTTT
-	TRBD1	TRBJ1-1	TRBV6-5	CASSYSIGTGGDTEAFF	TGTGCCAGCAGTTACTCGATAGGAACAGGGGGCGACACTGAAGCTTTCTTT
few	TRBD1	TRBJ2-3	TRBV12-3/TRBV12-4	CASSFGSGTGTDTQYF	TGTGCCAGCAGTTTCGGTTCCGGGACAGGCACAGATACGCAGTATTTT
few	-	TRBJ1-6	TRBV9	CASSVGGSPLHF	TGTGCCAGCAGCGTTGGAGGATCACCCCTCCACTTT
-	-	TRBJ1-6	TRBV6-2/TRBV6-3	CASSYGSVPPSPLHF	TGTGCCAGCAGTTATGGGTCGGTGCCTCCTTCACCCCTCCACTTT
many	-	TRBJ1-2	TRBV6-6	CASSYAFDGYTF	TGTGCCAGCAGTTACGCTTTCGATGGCTACACCTTC
-	TRBD2	TRBJ2-5	TRBV7-2	CASSLSAGGGQETQYF	TGTGCCAGCAGCTTGAGCGCGGGCGGGGGACAAGAGACCCAGTACTTC
few	TRBD1	TRBJ2-1	TRBV5-4	CASSLGQGAGEQFF	TGTGCCAGCAGCTTGGGACAGGGGGCAGGTGAGCAGTTCTTC
once	-	TRBJ1-2	TRBV2	CASSPLSTAYGYTF	TGTGCCAGCAGCCCCCTTTCGACAGCCTATGGCTACACCTTC
few	-	TRBJ1-6	TRBV7-8	CASSLAGGSLDSPLHF	TGTGCCAGCAGCTTAGCGGGAGGGTCCCTAGATTCACCCCTCCACTTT
few	TRBD2	TRBJ2-3	TRBV7-8	CASSFLGLAGGRTDTQYF	TGTGCCAGCAGCTTTTTGGGGCTAGCGGGGGGTCGGACAGATACGCAGTATTTT
-	-	TRBJ2-4	TRBV6-1	CACEMRGKNIQYF	TGTGCCTGCGAAATGAGGGGCAAAAACATTCAGTACTTC
-	TRBD1	TRBJ2-7	TRBV27	CASSFRGRSYEQYF	TGTGCCAGCAGTTTCAGGGGGCGCTCCTACGAGCAGTACTTC
few	-	TRBJ2-2	TRBV20-1	CSAYTSTGELFF	TGCAGTGCTTATACTTCCACCGGGGAGCTGTTTTTT
-	TRBD2	TRBJ2-7	TRBV4-1	CASSQFSGGAGYEQYF	TGCGCCAGCAGCCAATTTAGCGGGGGGGCCGGCTACGAGCAGTACTTC
many	TRBD2	TRBJ2-3	TRBV4-2	CASSPGGVTDTQYF	TGTGCCAGCTCGCCGGGGGGGGTCACAGATACGCAGTATTTT
many	-	TRBJ2-4	TRBV28	CASSTLLFSKYF	TGTGCCAGCAGCACCCTCCTGTTTTCGAAGTACTTC
-	TRBD2	TRBJ2-3	TRBV7-2	CASSPGLAWPDTQYF	TGTGCCAGCAGCCCAGGACTAGCGTGGCCAGATACGCAGTATTTT
few	-	TRBJ2-5	TRBV9	CASSVEGIAQETQYF	TGTGCCAGCAGCGTAGAAGGCATCGCTCAAGAGACCCAGTACTTC
few	-	TRBJ1-2	TRBV28	CASRVLGTGYGYTF	TGTGCCAGCAGGGTCCTGGGCACTGGATATGGCTACACCTTC
few	-	TRBJ1-1	TRBV7-3	CASSLDGDHTEAFF	TGTGCCAGCAGCTTAGACGGGGATCACACTGAAGCTTTCTTT
-	-	TRBJ2-3	TRBV4-3	CASSQEFTDTQYF	TGCGCCAGCAGCCAAGAATTCACAGATACGCAGTATTTT
few	TRBD1	TRBJ1-3	TRBV20-1	CSAPDRGGNTIYF	TGCAGTGCTCCGGACAGGGGGGGAAACACCATATATTTT
-	-	TRBJ1-1	TRBV7-9	CASSITGTENTEAFF	TGTGCCAGCAGCATAACCGGGACCGAGAACACTGAAGCTTTCTTT
-	TRBD2	TRBJ2-5	TRBV29-1	CSAGGGYQETQYF	TGCAGCGCCGGGGGGGGATACCAAGAGACCCAGTACTTC
-	-	TRBJ1-1	TRBV24-1	CATRAGSATEAFF	TGTGCCACCAGAGCAGGGTCGGCCACTGAAGCTTTCTTT
few	-	TRBJ2-3	TRBV6-5	CASSYSWGGGDTQYF	TGTGCCAGCAGTTACTCATGGGGGGGCGGCGATACGCAGTATTTT
many	-	TRBJ2-5	TRBV5-1	CASSLFPAGQLETQYF	TGCGCCAGCAGCTTGTTTCCGGCGGGACAACTGGAGACCCAGTACTTC
few	-	TRBJ2-7	TRBV30	CAWSGMYEQYF	TGTGCCTGGAGTGGGATGTACGAGCAGTACTTC
-	-	TRBJ1-5	TRBV4-1	CASSQRGASNQPQHF	TGCGCCAGCAGCCAACGGGGGGCGAGCAATCAGCCCCAGCATTTT